One sample yielded the 26 T cell receptor beta chains listed below, sequenced in a study of shared clonotypes between healthy human individuals. Sequencing was performed with immunoSEQ multiplex PCR; in TCRdb, only in-frame clones are kept and a portion is missing. This repertoire shows hundreds of thousands of clones, less than 85% found once; its top ten account for 10%. Sequenced input: memory CD4+ T cells sorted from blood. As for subset: CD45RA-negative fraction. The receptors come from a man between 25 and 39 years old in good health.

V usage is TRBV5-1 and J usage is TRBJ1-4; no firm D call. The CDR3 consists of 13 residues. The V and J ends lost 7 bases and 5 bases respectively, with 12 bases between them. Germline V gives CDR1 SGHRS, CDR2 YFSETQ. The CDR3 sequence: CASSITSNEKLFF. CDR3 coding DNA: TGCGCCAGCTCAATAACTTCGAATGAAAAACTGTTTTTT. The variable domain in full, completed from reference TRBV5-1 and TRBJ1-4, reads KAGVTQTPRYLIKTRGQQVTLSCSPISGHRSVSWYQQTPGQGLQFLFEYFSETQRNKGNFPGRFSGRQFSNSRSEMNVSTLELGDSALYLCASSITSNEKLFFGSGTQLSVL.

This clone appeared a single time. The chain has TRBV19 and TRBJ1-1; D gene ambiguous. Trimming left V 10 bases short and J 1 base short, with 13 bases between. The germline V gene has CDR1 LNHDA and CDR2 SQIVND (reference sequence). The CDR3 runs 13 residues. Here the CDR3 DNA reads TGTGCCACCCATCGTGGTCGGAACACTGAAGCTTTCTTT. It yields the protein CATHRGRNTEAFF.

This rearrangement joins TRBV5-1 to TRBJ1-2; maybe TRBD1 (5 bases). The germline V and J ends were trimmed by 3 bases and 3 bases, with 12 bases remaining between them. Germline CDR1 reads SGHRS; CDR2 reads YFSETQ. The CDR3 consists of 14 residues. CDR3 loop: CASSSQDPDYGYTF. The CDR3 region has the DNA TGCGCCAGCAGCTCACAGGACCCGGACTATGGCTACACCTTC.

The rearrangement links TRBV5-1 to TRBJ2-1; 13 bases are shared with TRBD2. The germline V gene encodes CDR1 SGHRS and CDR2 YFSETQ. V gave up 0 bases and J gave up 5 bases; unmatched junction bases: 5. The CDR3 sequence is 17 residues long. Written as DNA, the CDR3 is TGCGCCAGCAGCTTGGGACTAGCGGGAGGAGGGGACAATGAGCAGTTCTTC. It is translated as CASSLGLAGGGDNEQFF. Supplemented by reference TRBV5-1 and TRBJ2-1, the full variable domain reads KAGVTQTPRYLIKTRGQQVTLSCSPISGHRSVSWYQQTPGQGLQFLFEYFSETQRNKGNFPGRFSGRQFSNSRSEMNVSTLELGDSALYLCASSLGLAGGGDNEQFFGPGTRLTVL.

The V and J genes are TRBV5-4 and TRBJ1-2, with 7 nucleotides matching TRBD1. The V gene end was trimmed by 0 bases and the J gene end by 4 bases; junction bases not matched to a gene: 6. Germline assignment: CDR1 SGHNT and CDR2 YYREEE (reference sequence). The CDR3 spans 15 residues. The DNA of the CDR3 is TGTGCCAGCAGCTTGGAGCAGGGGGAAAGCTATGGCTACACCTTC. This codes for CASSLEQGESYGYTF.

The table lists this clone with many counts. The sample holds other DNA sequences that translate to the same CDR3. In DNA form, the CDR3 reads TGCGCCAGCAGCCCCGGAGGGGGTAACTATGGCTACACCTTC. Amino acid sequence: CASSPGGGNYGYTF. The V and J genes are TRBV5-1 and TRBJ1-2, with a weak D call TRBD1 (6 bases). Deletions cut 4 bases from V and 1 base from J, with 11 bases between. Germline V lookup: CDR1 SGHRS, CDR2 YFSETQ. CDR3 length: 14 amino acids.

This chain links TRBV2 with TRBJ2-1, with TRBD2 matching 7 bases. CDR1 and CDR2 (germline): SNHLY, FYNNEI. The CDR3 consists of 16 residues. The ends lost 6 bases at V and 3 bases at J; junction bases unmatched: 11. CDR3: CASRGVAGIYYNEQFF. The CDR3 DNA reads TGTGCCAGCAGGGGGGTAGCGGGCATATACTACAATGAGCAGTTCTTC.

The chain is built from TRBV5-1 and TRBJ1-2, with D possibly being TRBD1 (6 bases). Germline V gene sequence: CDR1 SGHRS, CDR2 YFSETQ. V was pared by 1 base and J by 8 bases, with 18 bases between. The CDR3 runs 15 residues. In DNA form, the CDR3 reads TGCGCCAGCAGCTTGCCCCTCCAGACAGGCGGAGGCTACACCTTC. Translated: CASSLPLQTGGGYTF.

The V and J genes are TRBV19 and TRBJ2-1; TRBD2 matches 7 bases. V shed 6 bases and J 5 bases; nucleotides not matched to a gene: 10. Germline values: CDR1 LNHDA, CDR2 SQIVND (reference sequence). This CDR3 has 15 amino acids. CDR3 bases: TGTGCCAGTAGGGCCTCTGGGAGGGCCGACAATGAGCAGTTCTTC. This encodes CASRASGRADNEQFF.

Points on this clone: Other DNA sequences from this sample encode an identical CDR3 as well. This chain joins TRBV5-4 and TRBJ1-1, with 10 bases lining up with TRBD1. CDR3 size: 14 residues. Trimming took 4 bases from V and 3 from J; bases not matched to a gene: 3. Looked up from germline, CDR1 is SGHNT and CDR2 is YYREEE (reference sequence). CDR3 sequence: CASSRDRGHTEAFF. The CDR3, as DNA: TGTGCCAGCAGCCGGGACAGGGGTCACACTGAAGCTTTCTTT.

The chain recombines TRBV27 with TRBJ1-5; TRBD1 matches 9 bases. Germline values: CDR1 MNHEY, CDR2 SMNVEV (reference sequence). The length of the CDR3 is 14 residues. The junction had 4 bases not matched to a gene; V was cut back by 6 bases and J by 4 bases. CDR3 loop: CASRQGTGNQPQHF. CDR3 DNA: TGTGCCAGCAGACAAGGGACAGGGAATCAGCCCCAGCATTTT.

The rearrangement joins TRBV18 to TRBJ1-5, with D possibly TRBD1 on 6 matching bases. V lost 5 bases to trimming and J lost 4 bases, with 15 bases between them. The V gene's germline CDR1 is KGHSH and CDR2 LQKENI. This CDR3 has 15 residues. The CDR3 spells CASSAAGDRNQPQHF. In DNA, the CDR3 is TGTGCCAGCTCAGCAGCAGGGGATCGGAATCAGCCCCAGCATTTT.

The rearrangement uses TRBV5-5 and TRBJ2-3; 8 bases map to TRBD2. CDR3 length: 12 residues. V gave up 0 bases and J gave up 13 bases; unmatched junction bases: 4. Germline V lookup: CDR1 SGHKS, CDR2 YYEKEE (reference sequence). In nucleotides, the CDR3 is TGTGCCAGCAGCTTGGGAGCGGGAGCGGAGTATTTT. It yields the protein CASSLGAGAEYF.

This clone was detected ten times or more. The chain joins TRBV2 to TRBJ2-1; TRBD2 aligns across 7 bases. Germline-derived CDR1 and CDR2 are SNHLY and FYNNEI. This CDR3 is built from 15 residues. V was clipped by 5 bases and J by 3 bases; unmatched bases: 7. The CDR3 coding sequence is TGTGCCAGCAGTACCGCTAGCGGAGGCTACAATGAGCAGTTCTTC. This gives the protein CASSTASGGYNEQFF.

This clone was observed a single time. V and J are TRBV5-5 and TRBJ2-7; 10 bases map to TRBD2. This CDR3 is built from 16 residues. Germline V gives CDR1 SGHKS, CDR2 YYEKEE (reference sequence). The V and J ends lost 1 base and 5 bases, in that order; junction bases with no gene match: 9. The CDR3 sequence is CASSLYVTSGSHEQYF. The CDR3 DNA sequence: TGTGCCAGCAGCTTGTACGTGACTAGCGGGTCCCACGAGCAGTACTTC.

The rearrangement uses TRBV25-1 and TRBJ1-1, with TRBD1 matching 7 bases. The CDR3 is 13 amino acids. J was trimmed by 2 bases and V by 8 bases; bases with no gene match: 5. Germline CDR1 MGHDK, CDR2 SYGVNS. CDR3 sequence: CASLQGTNTEAFF. As DNA, the CDR3 is TGTGCCAGCTTACAGGGGACAAACACTGAAGCTTTCTTT.

This rearrangement joins TRBV2 to TRBJ1-1; D is unresolved. The CDR3 is 12 residues long. Germline-derived CDR1 and CDR2 are SNHLY and FYNNEI. Trimming took off 8 bases at V and 0 bases at J, with 7 bases between the two ends. CDR3 nucleotides: TGTGCCAGCGAGGGAATGAACACTGAAGCTTTCTTT. This sequence encodes CASEGMNTEAFF.

This chain connects TRBV28 to TRBJ2-7; D not resolved. The CDR3 spans 12 residues. V lost 6 bases to trimming and J lost 0 bases, with 6 bases between them. The germline V gene encodes CDR1 MDHEN and CDR2 SYDVKM. The CDR3 spells CASSRGSYEQYF. The CDR3 DNA is TGTGCCAGCAGCCGAGGCTCCTACGAGCAGTACTTC.

The J gene is TRBJ1-5, the V gene TRBV19, with D possibly being TRBD1 (6 bases). The CDR3 totals 17 residues. Trimming shortened V by 0 bases and J by 6 bases, and 18 bases separated the two germline ends. Germline V gene data show CDR1 as LNHDA and CDR2 as SQIVND (reference sequence). CDR3 protein: CASSIDWAQGLGQPQHF. The CDR3 bases are TGTGCCAGTAGTATAGATTGGGCCCAGGGGTTAGGTCAGCCCCAGCATTTT.

The chain recombines TRBV9 with TRBJ2-3; 13 nucleotides match TRBD2. There are 18 residues in the CDR3. J lost 4 bases, V lost 4 bases, and 12 bases had no gene match. Per germline, CDR1 SGDLS and CDR2 YYNGEE. CDR3 nucleotide sequence: TGTGCCAGCAGCCCAGGGACTAGCGGGGCCGAGGGGCCAGATACGCAGTATTTT. Protein sequence: CASSPGTSGAEGPDTQYF.

The V and J genes are TRBV28 and TRBJ1-5; weak D call: TRBD1 (6 bases). CDR3 size: 16 residues. The germline V gene encodes CDR1 MDHEN and CDR2 SYDVKM. The V end lost 6 bases, the J end lost 6 bases, and 21 bases lay between the germline ends. As DNA, the CDR3 is TGTGCCAGCAGCTTCCGGGCGGGGCTAGGGGGTCAGCCCCAGCATTTT. Residues: CASSFRAGLGGQPQHF.

The chain carries TRBV7-9 and TRBJ1-5; D remains unclear. This CDR3 is 18 amino acids long. The V gene lost 0 bases and the J gene lost 7 bases, with 22 bases spanning the gap. The germline CDR1 and CDR2 sequences are SEHNR and FQNEAQ (reference sequence). For the CDR3, the DNA is TGTGCCAGCAGCTTAGCGTCGAGGGAGTCTACTTTCCGGCAGCCCCAGCATTTT. Residues: CASSLASRESTFRQPQHF.

This clone was seen once. V is TRBV18 and J is TRBJ2-4, with 7 positions matching TRBD1. V dropped 3 bases and J dropped 4; count of bases not matched to a gene: 6. The CDR3 is 15 residues long. Germline CDR1 KGHSH, CDR2 LQKENI. The CDR3 loop is CASSPEQGRKNIQYF. CDR3 nucleotide sequence: TGTGCCAGCTCACCGGAACAGGGGCGGAAAAACATTCAGTACTTC.

The rearrangement links TRBV11-2 to TRBJ1-1; no definite D call. The CDR3 is made up of 12 amino acids. Germline CDR1 is SGHAT and CDR2 is FQNNGV. The V end lost 5 bases, the J end lost 8 bases, and 12 bases lay between the germline ends. The CDR3 loop reads CASSHDWQEAFF. DNA of the CDR3: TGTGCCAGCAGCCATGACTGGCAAGAAGCTTTCTTT.

The chain couples TRBV5-1 to TRBJ2-3; TRBD2 matches at 7 bases. The CDR3 runs 15 residues. Germline V gene sequence: CDR1 SGHRS, CDR2 YFSETQ. The trim removed 3 bases at V and 5 bases at J, leaving 9 bases unmatched. The chain's CDR3 is CASSSSRLAQDTQYF. The CDR3 nucleotides read TGCGCCAGCAGCTCGAGCCGACTAGCCCAAGATACGCAGTATTTT.

The V call is TRBV10-3, the J call TRBJ2-7; D remains ambiguous. Trimming removed 4 bases at V and 3 bases at J, with 13 bases between. Germline CDR1 is ENHRY and CDR2 is SYGVKD. CDR3 length: 14 residues. The CDR3 is CAISGLRGIYEQYF. The CDR3, as DNA: TGTGCCATCAGTGGACTCCGCGGAATCTACGAGCAGTACTTC.